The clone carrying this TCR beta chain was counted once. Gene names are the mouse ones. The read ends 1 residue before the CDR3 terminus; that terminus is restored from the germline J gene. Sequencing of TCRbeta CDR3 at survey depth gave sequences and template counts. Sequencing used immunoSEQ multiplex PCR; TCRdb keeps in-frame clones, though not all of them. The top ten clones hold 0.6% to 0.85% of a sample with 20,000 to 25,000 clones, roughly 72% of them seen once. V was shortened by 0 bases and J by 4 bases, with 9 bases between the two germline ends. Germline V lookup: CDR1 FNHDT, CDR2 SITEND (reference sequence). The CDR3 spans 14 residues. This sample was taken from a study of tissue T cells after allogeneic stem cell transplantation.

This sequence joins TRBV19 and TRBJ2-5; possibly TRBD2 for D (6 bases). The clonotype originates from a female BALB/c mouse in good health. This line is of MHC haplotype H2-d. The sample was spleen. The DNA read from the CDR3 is TGTGCCAGCAGTATAGCGGGGGGAGAAGACACCCAGTAC. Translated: CASSIAGGEDTQY. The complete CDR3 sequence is CASSIAGGEDTQYF.